This T cell receptor (beta chain) was profiled in a study of CD8 T cells in ankylosing spondylitis (dated by TCRdb to 2016 to 2017). In the study overall: The study profiled T cell receptor beta repertoires in healthy donors and ankylosing spondylitis patients to find disease-linked TCR variants. The full study cohort comprised 25 or so ankylosing spondylitis patients and 85 to 120 healthy donors. Samples of peripheral blood were taken, and for ankylosing spondylitis patients, synovial fluid was collected as well. General study outcomes and caveats: Some motif variants were previously reported in synovial fluid and blood of reactive arthritis patients, suggesting common disease-initiation mechanisms. According to the report, matched synovial fluid samples from ankylosing spondylitis patients were significantly enriched for the disease-linked clones. The disease-linked clones had a CD8+ phenotype and were found at relatively low frequencies in peripheral blood. Blood from ankylosing spondylitis patients appeared to be characterized by a TCR beta motif composed of under ten highly homologous amino acid variants.

The sequencing machine was an Illumina HiSeq 2500. Quantitative 5'-RACE with molecular barcodes was the method used to prepare the TCR beta libraries. As for how the authors treated the data: A new computational method based on a probabilistic model of VDJ rearrangement was used to identify disease-linked TCR variants. TCRdb passed the public sequencing reads through fastp at Q25 and MiXCR, retaining productive beta sequences. Identical CDR3 protein sequences are pooled into one entry, listed with their most common genes and DNA. For this entry, the V and J calls and clone size follow TCRdb and not the study's own pipeline. The sample data list approximately 290,000 distinct CDR3 sequences, and less than 25% of these were observed just once. The ten top clones hold roughly 4% of the sample. This clonotype was seen a few times. Its antigen is not yet known. Base qualities are missing; no much larger clone stands one base away.

As encoded in the germline V gene (reference sequence), CDR1 is SEHNR while CDR2 is FQNEAQ. V and J lose 3 bases and 6 bases, and a span of 14 bases separates them. Inclusive of the bounding cysteine and phenylalanine, the CDR3 is 15 residues long. The sequence is cut down to CDR3 DNA, 45 bases in frame from base 1. The chain links TRBV7-9 with TRBJ1-4; a confident D gene designation cannot be given. This TCR came from a female donor with ankylosing spondylitis or in good health (not recorded which). The sample taken for sequencing was blood, either unsorted or a sorted T cell fraction (not recorded which). CDR3 loop: CASSLEHLSDEKLFF. The sequenced DNA is TGTGCCAGCAGCTTGGAGCATTTATCCGATGAAAAACTGTTTTTT.